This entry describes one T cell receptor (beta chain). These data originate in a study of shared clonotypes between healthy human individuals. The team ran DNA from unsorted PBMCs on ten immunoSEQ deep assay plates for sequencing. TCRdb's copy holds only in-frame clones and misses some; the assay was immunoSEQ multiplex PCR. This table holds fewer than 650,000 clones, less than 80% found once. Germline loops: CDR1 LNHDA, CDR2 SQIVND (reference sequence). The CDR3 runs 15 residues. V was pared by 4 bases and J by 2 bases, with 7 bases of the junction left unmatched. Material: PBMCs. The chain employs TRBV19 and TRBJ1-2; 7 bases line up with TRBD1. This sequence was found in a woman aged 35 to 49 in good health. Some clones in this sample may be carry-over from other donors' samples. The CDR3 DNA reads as TGTGCCAGTAGTACGTGGGACAGCCTAAACTATGGCTACACCTTC. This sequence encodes CASSTWDSLNYGYTF.